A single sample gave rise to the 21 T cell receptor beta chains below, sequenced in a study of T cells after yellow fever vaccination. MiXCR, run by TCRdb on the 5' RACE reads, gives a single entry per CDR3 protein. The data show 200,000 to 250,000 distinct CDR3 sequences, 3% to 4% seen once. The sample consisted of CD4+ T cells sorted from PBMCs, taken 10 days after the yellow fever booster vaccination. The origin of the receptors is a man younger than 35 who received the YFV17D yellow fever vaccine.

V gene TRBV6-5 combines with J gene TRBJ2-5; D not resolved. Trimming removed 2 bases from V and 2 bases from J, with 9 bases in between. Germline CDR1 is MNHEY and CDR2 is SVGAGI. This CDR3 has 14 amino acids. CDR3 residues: CASSYTDVQETQYF. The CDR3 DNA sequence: TGTGCCAGCAGTTACACCGACGTACAAGAGACCCAGTACTTC.

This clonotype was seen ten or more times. The CDR3 region has the DNA TGTGCCAGCAGCCGACAGGGGAATGAAAAACTGTTTTTT. This gives the protein CASSRQGNEKLFF. This rearrangement joins TRBV3-1 to TRBJ1-4; the match to TRBD1 covers 8 bases. The CDR3 is made up of 13 amino acids. Losses at the gene ends were 4 bases for V and 5 bases for J; bases not matched to a gene: 0. CDR1 and CDR2 (germline): LGHDT, YNNKEL (reference sequence).

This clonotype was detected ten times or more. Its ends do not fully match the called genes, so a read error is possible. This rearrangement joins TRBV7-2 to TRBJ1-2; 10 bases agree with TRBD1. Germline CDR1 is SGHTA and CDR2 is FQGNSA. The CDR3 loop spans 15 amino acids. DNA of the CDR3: TGTGCCAGCAGTTTAGGGACAGGGGTTCAGTATGGCTACACCTTC. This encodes CASSLGTGVQYGYTF.

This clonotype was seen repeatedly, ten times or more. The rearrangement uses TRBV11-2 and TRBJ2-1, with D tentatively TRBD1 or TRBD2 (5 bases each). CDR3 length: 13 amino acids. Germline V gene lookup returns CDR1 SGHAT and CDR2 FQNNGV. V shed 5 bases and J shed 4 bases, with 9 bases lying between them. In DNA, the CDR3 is TGTGCCAGCAGCCCGGGACGTTACAATGAGCAGTTCTTC. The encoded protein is CASSPGRYNEQFF.

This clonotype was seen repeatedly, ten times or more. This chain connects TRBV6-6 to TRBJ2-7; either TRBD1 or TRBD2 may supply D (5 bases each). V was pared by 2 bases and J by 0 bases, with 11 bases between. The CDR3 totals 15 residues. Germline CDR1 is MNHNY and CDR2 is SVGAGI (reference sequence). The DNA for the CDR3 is TGTGCCAGCAGTTACGGGGCTAGCAGCTCCTACGAGCAGTACTTC. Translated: CASSYGASSSYEQYF.

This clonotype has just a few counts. DNA of the CDR3: TGTGCCAGCAGTCTGCAGGGGGCACCCCTCCACTTT. It is translated as CASSLQGAPLHF. This chain joins TRBV6-5 and TRBJ1-6; the match to TRBD1 covers 7 bases. Per the germline V gene, CDR1 is MNHEY and CDR2 is SVGAGI. The V gene end was trimmed by 5 bases and the J gene end by 11 bases; junction bases not matched to a gene: 3. The CDR3 spans 12 residues.

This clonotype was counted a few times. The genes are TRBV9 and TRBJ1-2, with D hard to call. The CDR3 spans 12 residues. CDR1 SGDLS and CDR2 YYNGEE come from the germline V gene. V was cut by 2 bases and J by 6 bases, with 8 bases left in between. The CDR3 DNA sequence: TGTGCCAGCAGCGTGAGATCAGATGGCTACACCTTC. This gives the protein CASSVRSDGYTF.

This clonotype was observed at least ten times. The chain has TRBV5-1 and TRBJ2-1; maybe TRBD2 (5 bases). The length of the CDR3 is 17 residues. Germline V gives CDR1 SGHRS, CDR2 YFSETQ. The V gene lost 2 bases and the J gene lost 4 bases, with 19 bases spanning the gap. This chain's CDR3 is CASSFGGKSVIYNEQFF. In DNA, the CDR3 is TGCGCCAGCAGCTTCGGAGGAAAAAGTGTTATTTACAATGAGCAGTTCTTC.

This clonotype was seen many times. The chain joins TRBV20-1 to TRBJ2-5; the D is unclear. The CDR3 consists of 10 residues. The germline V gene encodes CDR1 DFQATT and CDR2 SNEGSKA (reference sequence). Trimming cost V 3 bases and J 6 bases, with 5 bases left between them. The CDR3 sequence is CSASAQTQYF. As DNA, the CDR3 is TGCAGTGCTAGCGCTCAGACCCAGTACTTC.

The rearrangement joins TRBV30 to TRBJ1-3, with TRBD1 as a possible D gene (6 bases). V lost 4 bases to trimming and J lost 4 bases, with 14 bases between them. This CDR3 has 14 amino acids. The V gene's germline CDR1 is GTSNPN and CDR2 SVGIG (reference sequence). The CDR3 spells CAWTRGAGGNTIYF. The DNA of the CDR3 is TGTGCCTGGACCCGGGGGGCCGGGGGAAACACCATATATTTT.

The CDR3 DNA is TGTGCCACCAGAAGGACAGGGGAGGGTGAGCAGTTCTTC. Translation gives CATRRTGEGEQFF. The chain recombines TRBV15 with TRBJ2-1; the match to TRBD1 covers 9 bases. With 6 bases clipped from V and 9 bases from J, the junction kept 6 bases outside the gene matches. This CDR3 region has 13 residues. The germline gives CDR1 LNHNV, CDR2 YYDKDF (reference sequence).

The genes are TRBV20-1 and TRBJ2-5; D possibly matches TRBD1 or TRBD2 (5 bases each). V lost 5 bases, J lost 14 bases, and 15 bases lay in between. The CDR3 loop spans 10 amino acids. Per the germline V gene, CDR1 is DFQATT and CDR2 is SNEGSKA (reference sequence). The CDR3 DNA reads TGCAGTGCTGGACCGGGACCCCCATACTTC. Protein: CSAGPGPPYF.

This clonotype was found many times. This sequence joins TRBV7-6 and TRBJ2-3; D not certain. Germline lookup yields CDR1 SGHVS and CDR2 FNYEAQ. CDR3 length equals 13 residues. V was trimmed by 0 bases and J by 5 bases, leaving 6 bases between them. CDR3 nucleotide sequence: TGTGCCAGCAGCTTAGCTTTTAGAGATACGCAGTATTTT. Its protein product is CASSLAFRDTQYF. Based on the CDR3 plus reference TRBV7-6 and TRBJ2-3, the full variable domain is GAGVSQSPRYKVTKRGQDVALRCDPISGHVSLYWYRQALGQGPEFLTYFNYEAQQDKSGLPNDRFSAERPEGSISTLTIQRTEQRDSAMYRCASSLAFRDTQYFGPGTRLTVL.

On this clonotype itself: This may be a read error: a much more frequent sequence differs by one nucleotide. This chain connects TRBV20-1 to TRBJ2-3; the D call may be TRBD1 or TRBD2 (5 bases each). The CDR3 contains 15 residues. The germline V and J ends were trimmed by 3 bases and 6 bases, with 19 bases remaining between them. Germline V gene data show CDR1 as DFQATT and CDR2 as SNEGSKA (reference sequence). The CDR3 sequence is CSARNAGSDGDTQYF. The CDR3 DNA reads TGCAGTGCTAGGAATGCAGGGAGTGACGGTGATACGCAGTATTTT.

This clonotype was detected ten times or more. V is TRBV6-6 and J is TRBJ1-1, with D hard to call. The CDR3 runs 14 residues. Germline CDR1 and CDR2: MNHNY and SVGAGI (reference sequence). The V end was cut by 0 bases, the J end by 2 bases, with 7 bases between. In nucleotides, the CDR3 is TGTGCCAGCAGTTACTCAGTGGGAAACACTGAAGCTTTCTTT. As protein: CASSYSVGNTEAFF.

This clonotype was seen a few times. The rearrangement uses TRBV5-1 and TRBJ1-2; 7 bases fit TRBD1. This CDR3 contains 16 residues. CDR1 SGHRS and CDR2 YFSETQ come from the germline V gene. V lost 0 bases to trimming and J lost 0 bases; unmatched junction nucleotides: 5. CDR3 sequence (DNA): TGCGCCAGCAGCTTGGATGGACAGGCGCCTAACTATGGCTACACCTTC. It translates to CASSLDGQAPNYGYTF. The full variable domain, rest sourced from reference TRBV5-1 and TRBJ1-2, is KAGVTQTPRYLIKTRGQQVTLSCSPISGHRSVSWYQQTPGQGLQFLFEYFSETQRNKGNFPGRFSGRQFSNSRSEMNVSTLELGDSALYLCASSLDGQAPNYGYTFGSGTRLTVV.

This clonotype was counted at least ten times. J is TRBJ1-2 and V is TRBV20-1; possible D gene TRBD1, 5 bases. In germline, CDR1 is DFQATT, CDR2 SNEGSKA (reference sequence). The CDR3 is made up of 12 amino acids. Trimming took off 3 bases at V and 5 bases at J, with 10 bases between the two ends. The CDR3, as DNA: TGCAGTGCTAGTTTGTCAGGGTATGGCTACACCTTC. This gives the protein CSASLSGYGYTF.

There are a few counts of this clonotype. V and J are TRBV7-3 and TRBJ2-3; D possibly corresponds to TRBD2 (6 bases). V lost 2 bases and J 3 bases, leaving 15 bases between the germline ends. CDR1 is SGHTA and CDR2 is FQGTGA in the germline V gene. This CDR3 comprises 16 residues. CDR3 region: CASSLGGSTGTDTQYF. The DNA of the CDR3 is TGTGCCAGCAGCTTAGGAGGGAGTACGGGGACAGATACGCAGTATTTT.

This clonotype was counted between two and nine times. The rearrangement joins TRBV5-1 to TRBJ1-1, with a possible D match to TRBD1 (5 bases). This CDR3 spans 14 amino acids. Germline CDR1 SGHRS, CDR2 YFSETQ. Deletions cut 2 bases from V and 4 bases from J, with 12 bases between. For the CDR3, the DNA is TGCGCCAGCAGCTTCACCCAGGGTACCACTGAAGCTTTCTTT. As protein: CASSFTQGTTEAFF.

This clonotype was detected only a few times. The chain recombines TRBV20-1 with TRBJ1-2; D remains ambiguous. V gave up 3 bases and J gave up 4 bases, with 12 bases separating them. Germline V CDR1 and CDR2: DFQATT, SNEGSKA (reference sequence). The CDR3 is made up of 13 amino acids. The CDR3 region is CSASSPTGYGYTF. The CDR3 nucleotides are TGCAGTGCTAGCTCACCCACGGGCTATGGCTACACCTTC.

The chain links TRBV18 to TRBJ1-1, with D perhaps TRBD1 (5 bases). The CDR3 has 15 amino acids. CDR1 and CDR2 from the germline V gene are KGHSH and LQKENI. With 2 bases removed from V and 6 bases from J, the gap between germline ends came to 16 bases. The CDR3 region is CASSPTLGLGPEAFF. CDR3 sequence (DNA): TGTGCCAGCTCACCAACTCTGGGTTTGGGGCCTGAAGCTTTCTTT.